The 19 T cell receptor beta chains listed next were all sequenced from one sample in a study of cytomegalovirus exposure and HLA in healthy donors. The PCR employed 60 Vbeta primers together with 13 Jbeta primers. The method was immunoSEQ multiplex PCR; TCRdb's version includes in-frame clones alone and lacks a portion of them. This sample has over 85,000 clones, with around 77% found just once. Sequenced material: PBMCs. These receptors were obtained from a male donor in good health and CMV-seropositive.

This rearrangement joins TRBV28 to TRBJ2-7; TRBD2 matches at 7 bases. J lost 3 bases, V lost 5 bases, and 10 bases had no gene match. The CDR3 has 15 residues. Germline loops: CDR1 MDHEN, CDR2 SYDVKM. CDR3: CASSPSGGGLYEQYF. The CDR3 nucleotides are TGTGCCAGCAGTCCATCGGGCGGGGGACTCTACGAGCAGTACTTC.

The chain links TRBV7-2 to TRBJ2-1; D might be TRBD2 (6 bases). This CDR3 region has 15 residues. V was trimmed by 0 bases and J by 4 bases, leaving 10 bases between them. Germline lookup yields CDR1 SGHTA and CDR2 FQGNSA. The DNA for the CDR3 is TGTGCCAGCAGCTTAGCTAGCGGAGAGTACAATGAGCAGTTCTTC. Translated: CASSLASGEYNEQFF.

The J gene is TRBJ2-2, the V gene TRBV11-1, with a tentative D call TRBD1 (6 bases). Germline-derived CDR1 and CDR2 are SGHAT and FQDESV (reference sequence). With 3 bases removed from V and 7 bases from J, the gap between germline ends came to 12 bases. The CDR3 runs to 14 residues. DNA of the CDR3: TGTGCCAGCAGCTTCGGCCCCAGGGGCGGGGAGCTGTTTTTT. Amino acids: CASSFGPRGGELFF.

The gene calls are TRBV5-1 and TRBJ2-3, with D possibly matching TRBD1 (5 bases). Germline CDR1 reads SGHRS; CDR2 reads YFSETQ. The V and J ends lost 5 bases and 6 bases respectively, with 16 bases between them. The CDR3 has 14 amino acids. The CDR3 region has the DNA TGCGCCAGCAGTTCTCCAGGGCAAGCTGATACGCAGTATTTT. Amino acids: CASSSPGQADTQYF.

This clone was counted at least ten times. V and J are TRBV5-1 and TRBJ1-2; D is undetermined. CDR3 length: 13 amino acids. Between the trimmed V and J ends, which lost 4 bases and 3 bases, there was a span of 10 bases. The germline CDR1 and CDR2 sequences are SGHRS and YFSETQ. DNA for the CDR3: TGCGCCAGCAGCCCGACTGAAGACTATGGCTACACCTTC. It translates to CASSPTEDYGYTF. The whole variable domain, filled in from reference TRBV5-1 and TRBJ1-2, reads KAGVTQTPRYLIKTRGQQVTLSCSPISGHRSVSWYQQTPGQGLQFLFEYFSETQRNKGNFPGRFSGRQFSNSRSEMNVSTLELGDSALYLCASSPTEDYGYTFGSGTRLTVV.

As for this clone: One junction end disagrees with the germline gene, perhaps due to a read error. This chain connects TRBV9 to TRBJ1-5; D possibly corresponds to TRBD1 (5 bases). The CDR3 is 13 amino acids. Looked up from germline, CDR1 is SGDLS and CDR2 is YYNGEE. The CDR3 DNA follows: TGTGTCAGCAGCGAGGCAGGGCTTTGGCCCCAGCATTTT. Translation: CVSSEAGLWPQHF.

This clone was recorded only once. The V call is TRBV7-2, the J call TRBJ2-1, with 10 nucleotides matching TRBD2. Trimming took 6 bases from V and 7 from J; bases not matched to a gene: 6. Germline CDR1 is SGHTA and CDR2 is FQGNSA. This CDR3 has 14 residues. CDR3 DNA: TGTGCCAGCAGGAGCGGGAGGGCCGGTAATGAGCAGTTCTTC. It is translated as CASRSGRAGNEQFF.

The CDR3 spells CASSRQGRGNTEAFF. The CDR3 DNA reads TGTGCCAGCAGTCGACAGGGTCGTGGCAACACTGAAGCTTTCTTT. The chain employs TRBV28 and TRBJ1-1; TRBD1 agrees at 7 bases. J lost 2 bases, V lost 5 bases, and 8 bases had no gene match. This CDR3 has 15 amino acids. Germline-derived CDR1 and CDR2 are MDHEN and SYDVKM.

The chain combines TRBV29-1 with TRBJ2-1; no clear D. The germline gives CDR1 SQVTM, CDR2 ANQGSEA. V was clipped by 3 bases and J by 9 bases, with 12 bases between them. The CDR3 runs 12 residues. The CDR3 nucleotides read TGCAGCGTTGAGGGCGCAACTGGTGAGCAGTTCTTC. It specifies CSVEGATGEQFF.

The V call is TRBV18, the J call TRBJ2-5, with a weak D call TRBD1 (6 bases). Germline CDR1 and CDR2: KGHSH and LQKENI. Trimming removed 5 bases at V and 1 base at J, with 8 bases between. There are 13 residues in the CDR3. The CDR3 coding sequence is TGTGCCAGCTCATTACAGGGCCAAGAGACCCAGTACTTC. Residues: CASSLQGQETQYF. The complete variable domain, with remaining parts taken from reference TRBV18 and TRBJ2-5, reads NAGVMQNPRHLVRRRGQEARLRCSPMKGHSHVYWYRQLPEEGLKFMVYLQKENIIDESGMPKERFSAEFPKEGPSILRIQQVVRGDSAAYFCASSLQGQETQYFGPGTRLLVL.

The gene calls are TRBV18 and TRBJ2-7; TRBD2 aligns across 9 bases. This CDR3 comprises 16 residues. CDR1 and CDR2 from the germline V gene are KGHSH and LQKENI. The V and J ends lost 5 bases and 4 bases, in that order; junction bases with no gene match: 12. The CDR3 protein is CASSSGPSGTAYEQYF. CDR3 coding DNA: TGTGCCAGCTCATCCGGGCCTAGCGGGACGGCGTACGAGCAGTACTTC.

This chain links TRBV29-1 with TRBJ2-1; 9 bases are a match to TRBD1. Losses at the gene ends were 4 bases for V and 2 bases for J; bases not matched to a gene: 3. The CDR3 contains 14 residues. Germline V gene data show CDR1 as SQVTM and CDR2 as ANQGSEA. CDR3 DNA sequence: TGCAGCGTTGGACGGACAGGGGCCTACAATGAGCAGTTCTTC. Protein product: CSVGRTGAYNEQFF.

The rearrangement uses TRBV4-2 and TRBJ2-5; 11 bases are shared with TRBD1. J was trimmed by 4 bases and V by 2 bases; bases with no gene match: 9. The V gene's germline CDR1 is LGHNA and CDR2 YNFKEQ. The CDR3 has 17 residues. The CDR3 is CASSQSTFGTGGETQYF. In nucleotides, the CDR3 is TGTGCCAGCAGCCAATCCACTTTTGGGACAGGGGGAGAGACCCAGTACTTC.

This chain uses TRBV10-3 with TRBJ2-3; 7 nucleotides agree with TRBD1. The CDR3 has 17 amino acids. From germline, CDR1 is ENHRY and CDR2 SYGVKD. After removal of 3 bases from V and 2 bases from J, the junction contained 11 bases not matched to a gene. This CDR3 is CAISDPKRTGATDTQYF. The CDR3 bases are TGTGCCATCAGTGACCCAAAGAGGACAGGCGCCACAGATACGCAGTATTTT.

V and J are TRBV6-1 and TRBJ1-6, with D unclear. This CDR3 contains 13 residues. V was shortened by 5 bases and J by 13 bases, with 15 bases between the two germline ends. Looked up from germline, CDR1 is MNHNS and CDR2 is SASEGT. The CDR3 nucleotides read TGTGCCAGCAGTATGAGCTCTGCAACGCCCCTCCACTTT. Translation: CASSMSSATPLHF.

There are a few counts of this clone. This chain links TRBV9 with TRBJ2-1, with 10 bases matching TRBD2. Germline assignment: CDR1 SGDLS and CDR2 YYNGEE. The CDR3 extends over 15 amino acids. Unmatched junction bases numbered 3, after V lost 1 base and J lost 5 bases. The CDR3 reads CASSVSGLADNEQFF. The CDR3 DNA is TGTGCCAGCAGCGTATCCGGACTAGCGGACAATGAGCAGTTCTTC.

This clone was observed once. The chain links TRBV4-3 to TRBJ1-2; possibly TRBD1 for D (5 bases). Germline V gene lookup returns CDR1 LGHNA and CDR2 YSLEER. Trimming pared 0 bases from V and 5 bases from J, leaving 16 bases between. CDR3 length equals 16 residues. The CDR3 loop reads CASSQEIGRVGYGYTF. The CDR3 DNA is TGCGCCAGCAGCCAAGAGATAGGCAGGGTTGGGTATGGCTACACCTTC.

Only one count was recorded for this clone. The rearrangement uses TRBV5-1 and TRBJ2-7; TRBD2 agrees at 13 bases. Trimming removed 4 bases from V and 5 bases from J; junction bases left unmatched: 12. From germline, CDR1 is SGHRS and CDR2 YFSETQ. The CDR3 runs to 17 residues. For the CDR3, the DNA is TGCGCCAGCAGCCCGCCCGGACTAGCGGGAGTCAGACACGAGCAGTACTTC. Translation gives CASSPPGLAGVRHEQYF.

V gene TRBV4-3 combines with J gene TRBJ2-2; D is possibly TRBD1 (5 bases). Germline V gives CDR1 LGHNA, CDR2 YSLEER. The length of the CDR3 is 15 residues. Trimming cost V 0 bases and J 6 bases, with 11 bases left between them. CDR3 nucleotide sequence: TGCGCCAGCAGCCAAGAAATATGGGGCGCCGGGGAGCTGTTTTTT. Its translation is CASSQEIWGAGELFF.